This entry features one T cell receptor beta chain sequence. The data originate from a study of blood T cell repertoires in COVID-19. CDR1 LGHNA and CDR2 YNFKEQ come from the germline V gene. CDR3 length: 16 amino acids. The V gene end was trimmed by 0 bases and the J gene end by 4 bases; junction bases not matched to a gene: 3. Participants were aged roughly 18 to 90 years from approximately 25 US areas. Sequencing used immunoSEQ multiplex PCR; TCRdb keeps in-frame clones, though not all of them. This table has about 330,000 clones, roughly nine tenths appearing once. The sample consisted of PBMCs or T cells enriched from blood (not recorded which). The receptor comes from a woman in her 30s who had recovered from COVID-19. The rearrangement joins TRBV4-2 to TRBJ1-6; 7 bases line up with TRBD1. CDR3 sequence (DNA): TGTGCCAGCAGCCAAGACCCAGGGGGTTATAATTCACCCCTCCACTTT. Residues: CASSQDPGGYNSPLHF.